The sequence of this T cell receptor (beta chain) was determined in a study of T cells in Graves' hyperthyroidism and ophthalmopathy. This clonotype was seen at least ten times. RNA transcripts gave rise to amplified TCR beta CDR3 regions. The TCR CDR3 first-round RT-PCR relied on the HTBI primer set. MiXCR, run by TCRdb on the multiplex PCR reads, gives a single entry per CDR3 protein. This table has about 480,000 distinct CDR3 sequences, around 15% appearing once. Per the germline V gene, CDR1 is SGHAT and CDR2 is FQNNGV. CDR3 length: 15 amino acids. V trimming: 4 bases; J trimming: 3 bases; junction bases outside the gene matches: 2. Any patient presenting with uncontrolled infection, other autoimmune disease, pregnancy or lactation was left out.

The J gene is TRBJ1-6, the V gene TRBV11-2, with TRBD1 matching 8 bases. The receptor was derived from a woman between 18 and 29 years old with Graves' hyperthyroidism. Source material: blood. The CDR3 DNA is TGTGCCAGCAGCTCAGGGACAGGCTATAATTCACCCCTCCACTTT. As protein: CASSSGTGYNSPLHF.